This paragraph covers one TCR beta chain sequence. Antigen specificity is unknown. The sample belongs to a study of T-cell memory formation after mild COVID-19. Study-wide background: Largely, the TCR clusters proved donor specific.

Findings of the study overall: Those CD4+ clones that contracted were mainly in CM and EM (CD8+ ones in EMRA). Researchers found some responding clones in pre-infection memory, a sign that cross-reactive memory joined.

TCRdb processed the 5' RACE reads anew with MiXCR; each CDR3 protein has one entry. The data show more than 350,000 distinct CDR3 sequences, about 21% seen once. This receptor was identified in an adult woman who had mild COVID-19 (a few samples of this study predate the infection). Cell type and time point are not known. Sequenced: PBMCs or a T cell subset sorted from them (not recorded which).

The CDR3 nucleotides read TGCAGTGCTCACACCGGGACAGGGGTTACCGGGGAGCTGTTTTTT. Protein sequence: CSAHTGTGVTGELFF. The chain links TRBV20-1 to TRBJ2-2; 10 bases fit TRBD1. J was trimmed by 5 bases and V by 5 bases; bases with no gene match: 8. The CDR3 spans 15 residues. Germline loops: CDR1 DFQATT, CDR2 SNEGSKA (reference sequence).